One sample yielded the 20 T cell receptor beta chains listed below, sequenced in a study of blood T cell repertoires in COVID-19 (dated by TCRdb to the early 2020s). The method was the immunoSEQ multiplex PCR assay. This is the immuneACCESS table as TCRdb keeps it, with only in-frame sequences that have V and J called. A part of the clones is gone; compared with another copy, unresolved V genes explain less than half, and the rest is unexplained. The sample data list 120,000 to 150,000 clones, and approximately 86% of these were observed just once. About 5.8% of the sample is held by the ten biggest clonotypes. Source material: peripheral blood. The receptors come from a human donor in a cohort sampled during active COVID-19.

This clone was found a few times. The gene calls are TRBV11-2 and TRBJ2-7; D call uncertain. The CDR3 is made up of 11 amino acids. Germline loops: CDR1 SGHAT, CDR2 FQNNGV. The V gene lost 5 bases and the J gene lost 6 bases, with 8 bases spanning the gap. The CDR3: CASSTNIEQYF. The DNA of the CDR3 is TGTGCCAGCAGCACGAACATCGAGCAGTACTTC.

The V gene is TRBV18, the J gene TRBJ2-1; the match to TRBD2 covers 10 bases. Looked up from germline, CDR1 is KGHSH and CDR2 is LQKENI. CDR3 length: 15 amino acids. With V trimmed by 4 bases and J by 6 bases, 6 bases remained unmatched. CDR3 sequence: CASSRSGRRSNEQFF. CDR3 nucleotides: TGTGCCAGCTCACGTAGCGGGAGGAGGAGCAATGAGCAGTTCTTC.

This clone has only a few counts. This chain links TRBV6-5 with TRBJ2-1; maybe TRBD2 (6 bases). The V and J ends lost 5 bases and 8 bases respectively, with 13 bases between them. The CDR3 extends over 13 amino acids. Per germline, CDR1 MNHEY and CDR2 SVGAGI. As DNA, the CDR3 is TGTGCCAGCAGTCCGACTAGTCGCGATGAGCAGTTCTTC. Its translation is CASSPTSRDEQFF.

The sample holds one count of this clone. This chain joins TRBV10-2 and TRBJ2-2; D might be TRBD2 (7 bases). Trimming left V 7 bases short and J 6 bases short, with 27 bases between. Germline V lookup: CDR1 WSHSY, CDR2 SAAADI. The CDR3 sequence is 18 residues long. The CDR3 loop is CASTPRRGRAPDSGELFF. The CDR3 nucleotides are TGCGCCAGCACCCCCAGGAGGGGGAGGGCACCGGATTCCGGGGAGCTGTTTTTT.

The CDR3 region has the DNA TGTGCCAGCAGCCTTCTAGCGGGAGAGTCCTACAATGAGCAGTTCTTC. Encoded protein: CASSLLAGESYNEQFF. The rearrangement joins TRBV7-9 to TRBJ2-1, with 10 bases identical to TRBD2. Looked up from germline, CDR1 is SEHNR and CDR2 is FQNEAQ (reference sequence). This CDR3 is 16 amino acids long. J lost 1 base, V lost 5 bases, and 5 bases had no gene match. Based on the CDR3 plus reference TRBV7-9 and TRBJ2-1, the full variable domain is DTGVSQNPRHKITKRGQNVTFRCDPISEHNRLYWYRQTLGQGPEFLTYFQNEAQLEKSRLLSDRFSAERPKGSFSTLEIQRTEQGDSAMYLCASSLLAGESYNEQFFGPGTRLTVL.

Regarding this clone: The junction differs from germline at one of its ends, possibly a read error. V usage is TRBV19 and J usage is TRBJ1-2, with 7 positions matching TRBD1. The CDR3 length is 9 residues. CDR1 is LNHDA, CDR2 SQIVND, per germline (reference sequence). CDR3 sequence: CASSMGTDF. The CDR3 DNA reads TGTGCCAGTAGTATGGGGACAGACTTC.

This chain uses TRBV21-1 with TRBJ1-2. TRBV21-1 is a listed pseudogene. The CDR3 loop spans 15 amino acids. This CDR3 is CASSKERVFRYGYTF. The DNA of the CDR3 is TGTGCCAGCAGCAAAGAGAGGGTTTTTAGGTATGGCTACACCTTC.

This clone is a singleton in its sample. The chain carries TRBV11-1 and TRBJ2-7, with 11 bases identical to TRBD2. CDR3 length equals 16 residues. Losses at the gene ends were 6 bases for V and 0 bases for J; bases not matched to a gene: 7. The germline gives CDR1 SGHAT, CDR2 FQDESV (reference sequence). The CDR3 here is CASSHGLAGGSYEQYF. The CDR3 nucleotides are TGTGCCAGCAGTCACGGACTAGCGGGCGGCTCCTACGAGCAGTACTTC.

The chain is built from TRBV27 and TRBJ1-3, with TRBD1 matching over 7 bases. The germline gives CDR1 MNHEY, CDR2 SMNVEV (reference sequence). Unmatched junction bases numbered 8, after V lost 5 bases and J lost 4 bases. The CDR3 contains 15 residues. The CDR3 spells CASSPLRGRGNTIYF. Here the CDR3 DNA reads TGTGCCAGCAGTCCTCTAAGGGGGCGCGGAAACACCATATATTTT.

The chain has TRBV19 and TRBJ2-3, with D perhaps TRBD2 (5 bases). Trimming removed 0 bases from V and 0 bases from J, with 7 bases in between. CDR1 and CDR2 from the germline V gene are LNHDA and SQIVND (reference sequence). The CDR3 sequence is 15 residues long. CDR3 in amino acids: CASSIEGRSTDTQYF. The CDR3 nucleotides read TGTGCCAGTAGTATAGAGGGGAGAAGCACAGATACGCAGTATTTT.

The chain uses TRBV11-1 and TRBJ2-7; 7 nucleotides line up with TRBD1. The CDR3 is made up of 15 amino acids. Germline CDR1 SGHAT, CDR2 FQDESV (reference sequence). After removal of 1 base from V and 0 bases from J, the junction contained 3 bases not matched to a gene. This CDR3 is CASSLEGQSSYEQYF. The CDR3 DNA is TGTGCCAGCAGCTTAGAGGGACAGAGCTCCTACGAGCAGTACTTC.

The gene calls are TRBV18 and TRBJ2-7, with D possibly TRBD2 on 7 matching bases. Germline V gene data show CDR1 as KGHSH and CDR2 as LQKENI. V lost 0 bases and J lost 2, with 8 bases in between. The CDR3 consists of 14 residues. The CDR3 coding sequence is TGTGCCAGCTCACCACCGGGGGGGCCCTACGAGCAGTACTTC. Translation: CASSPPGGPYEQYF. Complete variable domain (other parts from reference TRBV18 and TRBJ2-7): NAGVMQNPRHLVRRRGQEARLRCSPMKGHSHVYWYRQLPEEGLKFMVYLQKENIIDESGMPKERFSAEFPKEGPSILRIQQVVRGDSAAYFCASSPPGGPYEQYFGPGTRLTVT.

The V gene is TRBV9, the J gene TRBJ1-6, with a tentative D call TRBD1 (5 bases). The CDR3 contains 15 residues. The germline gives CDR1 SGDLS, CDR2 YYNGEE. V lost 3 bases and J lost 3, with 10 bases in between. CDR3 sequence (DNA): TGTGCCAGCAGCGCCGGACACTTCTATAATTCACCCCTCCACTTT. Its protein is CASSAGHFYNSPLHF.

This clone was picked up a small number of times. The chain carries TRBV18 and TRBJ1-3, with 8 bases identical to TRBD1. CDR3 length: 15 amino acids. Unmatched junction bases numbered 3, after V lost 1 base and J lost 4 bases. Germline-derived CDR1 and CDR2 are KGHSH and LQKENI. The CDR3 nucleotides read TGTGCCAGCTCACCACTTGACAGGGGAGGAAACACCATATATTTT. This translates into CASSPLDRGGNTIYF. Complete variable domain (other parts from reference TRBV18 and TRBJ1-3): NAGVMQNPRHLVRRRGQEARLRCSPMKGHSHVYWYRQLPEEGLKFMVYLQKENIIDESGMPKERFSAEFPKEGPSILRIQQVVRGDSAAYFCASSPLDRGGNTIYFGEGSWLTVV.

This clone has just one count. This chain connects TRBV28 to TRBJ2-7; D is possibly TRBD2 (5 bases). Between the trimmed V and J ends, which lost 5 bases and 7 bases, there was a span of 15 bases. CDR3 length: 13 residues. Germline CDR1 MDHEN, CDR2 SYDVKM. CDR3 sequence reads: CASSPDGIREQYF. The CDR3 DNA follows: TGTGCCAGCAGTCCCGACGGGATTAGGGAGCAGTACTTC.

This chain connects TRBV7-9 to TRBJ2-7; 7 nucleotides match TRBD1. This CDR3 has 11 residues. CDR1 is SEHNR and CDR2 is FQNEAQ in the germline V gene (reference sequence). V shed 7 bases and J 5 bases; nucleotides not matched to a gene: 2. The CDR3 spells CASTDRDEQYF. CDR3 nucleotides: TGTGCCAGCACTGACAGGGACGAGCAGTACTTC.

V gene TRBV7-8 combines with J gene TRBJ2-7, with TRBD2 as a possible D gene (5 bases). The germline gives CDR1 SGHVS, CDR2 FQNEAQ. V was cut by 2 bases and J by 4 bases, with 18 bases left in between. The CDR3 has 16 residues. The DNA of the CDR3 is TGTGCCAGCAGCTTAAAGGTCTTGAGAGAGGGATACGAGCAGTACTTC. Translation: CASSLKVLREGYEQYF.

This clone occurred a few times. The CDR3 DNA is TGCGCCAGCAGTCCAGGGGGGACTAGCGGGGGAGAGACCCAGTACTTC. Amino acids: CASSPGGTSGGETQYF. The chain combines TRBV10-2 with TRBJ2-5; 14 bases are a match to TRBD2. Per the germline V gene, CDR1 is WSHSY and CDR2 is SAAADI. This CDR3 region has 16 residues. V dropped 5 bases and J dropped 4; count of bases not matched to a gene: 6.

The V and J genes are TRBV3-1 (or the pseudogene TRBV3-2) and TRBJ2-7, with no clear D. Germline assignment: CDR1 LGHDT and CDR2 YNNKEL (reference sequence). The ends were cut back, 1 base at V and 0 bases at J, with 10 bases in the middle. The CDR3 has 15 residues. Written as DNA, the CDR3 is TGTGCCAGCAGCCAAGTTAGGAGTCTCTCCTACGAGCAGTACTTC. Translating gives CASSQVRSLSYEQYF.

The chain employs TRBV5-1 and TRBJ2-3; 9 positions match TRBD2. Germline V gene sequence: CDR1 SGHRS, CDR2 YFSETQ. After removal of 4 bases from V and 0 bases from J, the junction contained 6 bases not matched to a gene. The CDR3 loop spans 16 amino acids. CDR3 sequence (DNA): TGCGCCAGCAGCCCTAGCGGGGTCCCTAGCACAGATACGCAGTATTTT. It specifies CASSPSGVPSTDTQYF.